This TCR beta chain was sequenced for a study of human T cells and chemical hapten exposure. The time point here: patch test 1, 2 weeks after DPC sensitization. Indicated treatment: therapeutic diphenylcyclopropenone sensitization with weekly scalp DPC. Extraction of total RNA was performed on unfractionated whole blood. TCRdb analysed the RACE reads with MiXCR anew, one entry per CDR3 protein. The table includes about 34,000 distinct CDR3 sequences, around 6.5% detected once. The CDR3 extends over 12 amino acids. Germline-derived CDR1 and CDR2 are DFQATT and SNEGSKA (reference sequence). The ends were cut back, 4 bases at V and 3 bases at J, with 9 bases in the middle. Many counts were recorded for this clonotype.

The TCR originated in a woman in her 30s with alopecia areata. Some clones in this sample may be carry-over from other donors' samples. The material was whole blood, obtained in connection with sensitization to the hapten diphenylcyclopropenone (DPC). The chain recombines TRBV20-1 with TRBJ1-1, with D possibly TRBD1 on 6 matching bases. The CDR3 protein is CSAKQGDTEAFF. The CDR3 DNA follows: TGCAGTGCTAAACAGGGAGACACTGAAGCTTTCTTT.